The 31 T cell receptor beta chains given below trace back to one sample, sequenced in a study of technical replicates of blood from several donors. The data were produced by immunoSEQ multiplex PCR, yet TCRdb's version contains in-frame clones alone and is incomplete. This table holds under 90,000 clones, around 94% found once. Sequenced input: T cells isolated from PBMCs. The receptor set was obtained from a human donor in good health.

The chain uses TRBV7-3 and TRBJ1-1, with D perhaps matching TRBD1 (5 bases). The CDR3 totals 13 residues. Germline V lookup: CDR1 SGHTA, CDR2 FQGTGA. Trimming pared 8 bases from V and 6 bases from J, leaving 16 bases between. The CDR3 sequence is CASGQGHRSEAFF. CDR3 nucleotide sequence: TGTGCCAGCGGCCAGGGCCACCGATCTGAAGCTTTCTTT.

The chain recombines TRBV28 with TRBJ2-7, with 9 bases that match TRBD2. Germline V CDR1 and CDR2: MDHEN, SYDVKM. This CDR3 is 13 amino acids long. V shed 8 bases, J shed 2 bases, and the junction held 4 bases outside the gene matches. The CDR3 region is CASRPSGTYEQYF. Here the CDR3 DNA reads TGTGCCAGCCGGCCTAGCGGGACCTACGAGCAGTACTTC.

The rearrangement links TRBV18 to TRBJ2-1; D is uncertain. V dropped 2 bases and J dropped 4 bases, with 9 bases sitting between them. The CDR3 length is 14 residues. Per germline, CDR1 KGHSH and CDR2 LQKENI. The CDR3 protein is CASSPYPRYNEQFF. The CDR3 coding sequence is TGTGCCAGCTCACCATATCCCAGATACAATGAGCAGTTCTTC.

The J gene is TRBJ2-5, the V gene TRBV7-9; D is undetermined. CDR3 length: 12 amino acids. Trimming stripped 5 bases from V and 5 bases from J, with 9 bases between. The germline V gene encodes CDR1 SEHNR and CDR2 FQNEAQ (reference sequence). Here the CDR3 DNA reads TGTGCCAGCAGCAGCCAACGGGAGACCCAGTACTTC. This codes for CASSSQRETQYF.

The chain couples TRBV6-5 to TRBJ1-1; no reliable D call. The germline V gene has CDR1 MNHEY and CDR2 SVGAGI. The CDR3 has 14 residues. Trimming took 6 bases from V and 1 from J, leaving 12 bases between them. This CDR3 is CASSRGGKNTEAFF. CDR3 coding DNA: TGTGCCAGCAGCCGAGGCGGGAAGAACACTGAAGCTTTCTTT.

The V call is TRBV2, the J call TRBJ1-1; 8 bases align to TRBD1. Trimming removed 6 bases from V and 8 bases from J; junction bases left unmatched: 11. This CDR3 contains 14 residues. Per the germline V gene, CDR1 is SNHLY and CDR2 is FYNNEI. The CDR3 protein is CASRETDWTGEAFF. The CDR3 DNA is TGTGCCAGCAGGGAAACAGACTGGACAGGGGAAGCTTTCTTT.

The J gene is TRBJ2-7, the V gene TRBV5-4, with unresolved D. Per the germline V gene, CDR1 is SGHNT and CDR2 is YYREEE (reference sequence). The length of the CDR3 is 15 residues. Trimming stripped 4 bases from V and 6 bases from J, with 20 bases between. CDR3 protein: CASSLPLPGAVEQYF. The CDR3 DNA reads as TGTGCCAGCAGCCTCCCCCTGCCAGGCGCCGTCGAGCAGTACTTC.

V is TRBV12-2 and J is TRBJ1-4; whether TRBD1, the table's D call, matches the DNA was not checked. TRBV12-2 is labeled a pseudogene. The CDR3 is 16 amino acids. CDR3 coding DNA: TGTGCAAGTCGCTTAGTGTTAGACAGGGTAAATGAAAAACTGTTTTTT. Residues: CASRLVLDRVNEKLFF.

The chain couples TRBV5-1 to TRBJ1-1; no clear D gene. Germline lookup yields CDR1 SGHRS and CDR2 YFSETQ. Trimming pared 4 bases from V and 4 bases from J, leaving 17 bases between. The CDR3 has 15 amino acids. CDR3 nucleotide sequence: TGCGCCAGCAGCACCTTGAGTGGCGCGGCCACTGAAGCTTTCTTT. This translates into CASSTLSGAATEAFF.

The genes are TRBV28 and TRBJ1-2, with 8 bases lining up with TRBD1. The CDR3 length is 15 residues. The germline CDR1 and CDR2 sequences are MDHEN and SYDVKM. Trimming took 1 base from V and 5 from J; bases not matched to a gene: 6. CDR3 loop: CASSLYGTGVYGYTF. The CDR3 coding sequence is TGTGCCAGCAGTTTATATGGGACAGGAGTTTATGGCTACACCTTC.

The CDR3, as DNA: TGTGCCAGCAGTTTCCCAGGAACCCCAGAAGCTTTCTTT. Translation: CASSFPGTPEAFF. The chain links TRBV27 to TRBJ1-1; D not certain. This CDR3 comprises 13 residues. The V end lost 3 bases, the J end lost 8 bases, and 13 bases lay between the germline ends. The germline V gene encodes CDR1 MNHEY and CDR2 SMNVEV (reference sequence).

CDR3 nucleotides: TGTGCCAGCAGCCAGACCTCAGGGGGCATAGTGTACGAGCAGTACTTC. Residues: CASSQTSGGIVYEQYF. The chain employs TRBV13 and TRBJ2-7; 8 bases line up with TRBD1. Trimming at V came to 5 bases and at J to 4 bases, leaving 13 bases not matched to a gene. The CDR3 consists of 16 residues. Germline CDR1 reads PRHDT; CDR2 reads FYEKMQ (reference sequence).

CDR3 nucleotides: TGTGCCAGCAGCTTAGCAGCATCAGGGACTGAAGCTTTCTTT. Translated: CASSLAASGTEAFF. V is TRBV7-9 and J is TRBJ1-1; D perhaps matches TRBD1 (5 bases). Trimming took 0 bases from V and 5 from J, leaving 10 bases between them. Germline-derived CDR1 and CDR2 are SEHNR and FQNEAQ (reference sequence). The CDR3 has 14 residues. The full variable domain, its missing parts supplied by reference TRBV7-9 and TRBJ1-1, is DTGVSQNPRHKITKRGQNVTFRCDPISEHNRLYWYRQTLGQGPEFLTYFQNEAQLEKSRLLSDRFSAERPKGSFSTLEIQRTEQGDSAMYLCASSLAASGTEAFFGQGTRLTVV.

The chain employs TRBV2 and TRBJ1-4; D remains unclear. The germline V gene encodes CDR1 SNHLY and CDR2 FYNNEI. The CDR3 runs 15 residues. V gave up 6 bases and J gave up 8 bases, with 19 bases separating them. The CDR3 DNA reads TGTGCCAGCAGGAGTACGCAAGCGACGACGGAAAAACTGTTTTTT. Encoded protein: CASRSTQATTEKLFF.

The rearrangement uses TRBV10-1 and TRBJ2-1; D is unresolved. The V and J ends lost 0 bases and 6 bases respectively, with 18 bases between them. The CDR3 is 17 residues long. CDR1 is WNHNN, CDR2 SYGVQD, per germline (reference sequence). The CDR3 nucleotides are TGCGCCAGCAGTGAGTCAGGCGGAGCTGGTCCTGGCAATGAGCAGTTCTTC. Amino acid sequence: CASSESGGAGPGNEQFF.

This clone was counted once. V is TRBV5-4 and J is TRBJ2-1, with 8 bases fitting TRBD1. V gave up 4 bases and J gave up 7 bases; unmatched junction bases: 22. This CDR3 has 19 residues. Germline V gene lookup returns CDR1 SGHNT and CDR2 YYREEE (reference sequence). CDR3 residues: CASSPKILTRTGRLNEQFF. CDR3 nucleotide sequence: TGTGCCAGCAGCCCTAAAATCCTTACTCGGACAGGGAGGTTGAATGAGCAGTTCTTC.

The chain links TRBV23-1 to TRBJ2-4; TRBD2 agrees at 7 bases. TRBV23-1 is an ORF; its function is uncertain. J gave up 3 bases and V 2 bases, and 13 bases lay outside the gene matches. CDR3 size: 18 residues. The DNA for the CDR3 is TGCGCCAGCAGTCAAGGGGAGGGGTCACGACTTTACAAAAACATTCAGTACTTC. Its translation: CASSQGEGSRLYKNIQYF.

The rearrangement links TRBV19 to TRBJ2-7, with D possibly TRBD2 on 6 matching bases. The CDR3 runs 14 residues. Germline CDR1 LNHDA, CDR2 SQIVND (reference sequence). Trimming cost V 5 bases and J 2 bases, with 13 bases left between them. The CDR3 DNA reads as TGTGCCAGTAGTGTGGGGGAGGCCCCCTACGAGCAGTACTTC. Its protein product is CASSVGEAPYEQYF.

The V gene is TRBV9, the J gene TRBJ1-2, with 7 bases identical to TRBD1. The CDR3 is 15 residues long. Germline assignment: CDR1 SGDLS and CDR2 YYNGEE. V shed 3 bases, J shed 8 bases, and the junction held 13 bases outside the gene matches. CDR3 sequence: CASSAAGQTYVGYTF. For the CDR3, the DNA is TGTGCCAGCAGCGCTGCGGGACAGACCTATGTAGGCTACACCTTC.

The chain employs TRBV5-5 and TRBJ1-3; possible D gene TRBD1, 5 bases. V dropped 4 bases and J dropped 2 bases, with 10 bases sitting between them. The CDR3 has 14 amino acids. The germline gives CDR1 SGHKS, CDR2 YYEKEE (reference sequence). The CDR3 region has the DNA TGTGCCAGCAGCACGACAGATCCTGGAAACACCATATATTTT. Protein: CASSTTDPGNTIYF.

For the CDR3, the DNA is TGTGCCAGCAGGTTAGGAGGACCGAACTATGGCTACACCTTC. As protein: CASRLGGPNYGYTF. The rearrangement links TRBV27 to TRBJ1-2; D gene uncertain. The CDR3 is made up of 14 amino acids. Looked up from germline, CDR1 is MNHEY and CDR2 is SMNVEV (reference sequence). V dropped 6 bases and J dropped 2 bases, with 13 bases sitting between them.

V usage is TRBV7-9 and J usage is TRBJ1-6; D remains ambiguous. Germline V gene lookup returns CDR1 SEHNR and CDR2 FQNEAQ (reference sequence). Trimming took 5 bases from V and 6 from J, leaving 2 bases between them. CDR3 size: 11 residues. The CDR3 DNA follows: TGTGCCAGCAGCCGTAATTCACCCCTCCACTTT. This encodes CASSRNSPLHF.

The rearrangement links TRBV5-1 to TRBJ2-2; D not resolved. Per germline, CDR1 SGHRS and CDR2 YFSETQ. Trimming removed 5 bases at V and 3 bases at J, with 5 bases between. This CDR3 is built from 12 residues. CDR3 DNA sequence: TGCGCCAGCAGTTCTTACACCGGGGAGCTGTTTTTT. It specifies CASSSYTGELFF.

This clone was seen a single time. The CDR3 DNA sequence: TGCGCCAGCAGCCTAGCGGGGGCCACCTACGAGCAGTACTTC. The encoded protein is CASSLAGATYEQYF. The rearrangement uses TRBV4-1 and TRBJ2-7; 9 positions agree with TRBD2. Germline V gene sequence: CDR1 MGHRA, CDR2 YSYEKL. V dropped 4 bases and J dropped 2; count of bases not matched to a gene: 3. This CDR3 spans 14 amino acids.

This chain uses TRBV2 with TRBJ1-5; tentatively, D is TRBD1 (6 bases). Between the trimmed V and J ends, which lost 9 bases and 0 bases, there was a span of 12 bases. Germline loops: CDR1 SNHLY, CDR2 FYNNEI. The CDR3 is made up of 14 amino acids. CDR3 sequence: CASMGHRSNQPQHF. The CDR3 DNA is TGTGCCAGTATGGGACACCGTAGCAATCAGCCCCAGCATTTT.

This rearrangement joins TRBV19 to TRBJ2-7; 7 positions match TRBD2. CDR1 and CDR2 from the germline V gene are LNHDA and SQIVND (reference sequence). Germline trimming cut 5 bases from V and 2 bases from J; bases unmatched to any gene: 9. CDR3 length: 15 amino acids. In DNA form, the CDR3 reads TGTGCCAGTAGTTCCCCCCAGACTAGCACCTACGAGCAGTACTTC. As protein: CASSSPQTSTYEQYF.

J is TRBJ1-4 and V is TRBV30; 10 bases map to TRBD1. The CDR3 contains 14 residues. Per germline, CDR1 GTSNPN and CDR2 SVGIG (reference sequence). The V and J ends lost 2 bases and 7 bases, in that order; junction bases with no gene match: 4. The CDR3 protein is CAWSPGQGTEKLFF. CDR3 DNA sequence: TGTGCCTGGAGTCCGGGACAGGGGACTGAAAAACTGTTTTTT.

This chain joins TRBV6-1 and TRBJ2-3, with D unresolved. Per the germline V gene, CDR1 is MNHNS and CDR2 is SASEGT. This CDR3 region has 13 residues. V was trimmed by 2 bases and J by 2 bases, leaving 5 bases between them. The CDR3 DNA is TGTGCCAGCAGTGAACTCTTCACAGATACGCAGTATTTT. This translates into CASSELFTDTQYF.

The rearrangement uses TRBV6-5 and TRBJ2-7, with 8 bases lining up with TRBD2. CDR1 and CDR2 (germline): MNHEY, SVGAGI. CDR3 size: 16 residues. Unmatched junction bases numbered 7, after V lost 0 bases and J lost 3 bases. CDR3 loop: CASSYSKTSGIYEQYF. The CDR3 DNA reads TGTGCCAGCAGTTACTCGAAAACTAGCGGAATCTACGAGCAGTACTTC.

This chain uses TRBV5-4 with TRBJ2-7, with 9 positions matching TRBD2. From germline, CDR1 is SGHNT and CDR2 YYREEE (reference sequence). The CDR3 spans 17 residues. Germline trimming cut 4 bases from V and 4 bases from J; bases unmatched to any gene: 15. The CDR3 sequence is CASSLKSVGLADYEQYF. The CDR3 DNA follows: TGTGCCAGCAGCCTGAAAAGTGTGGGACTAGCTGATTACGAGCAGTACTTC.

This chain links TRBV21-1 with TRBJ1-6; whether TRBD1, the table's D call, matches the DNA was not checked. TRBV21-1 is designated a pseudogene. The CDR3 is 14 residues long. This chain's CDR3 is CASSKGRTIGPLHF. The CDR3 region has the DNA TGTGCCAGCAGCAAAGGAAGGACAATTGGACCCCTCCACTTT.